This passage covers 8 T cell receptor beta chains from one sample sequenced in a study of beta chain features in type 1 diabetes. Expressed TCRB transcripts got sequenced, as all isolated RNA was reverse transcribed. Generated by immunoSEQ multiplex PCR, the TCRdb table keeps only in-frame clones and is missing some. The table shows 900,000 or so clones, with roughly a sixth occurring only once. Sequenced: naive CD4+ T cells from blood. Receptors were obtained from a woman aged 18-35 years in good health.

The chain combines TRBV4-2 with TRBJ1-3, with D uncertain. The ends were cut back, 0 bases at V and 0 bases at J, with 12 bases in the middle. The CDR3 extends over 17 amino acids. CDR1 is LGHNA and CDR2 is YNFKEQ in the germline V gene. The CDR3 coding sequence is TGTGCCAGCAGCCAAGATGTGGCAGCTGCCTCTGGAAACACCATATATTTT. Protein sequence: CASSQDVAAASGNTIYF.

This clone was found a few times. V usage is TRBV4-3 and J usage is TRBJ2-7; 8 bases map to TRBD2. This CDR3 is built from 16 residues. CDR1 is LGHNA and CDR2 is YSLEER in the germline V gene. The V segment lost 5 bases and the J segment 3 bases; nucleotides outside the gene matches: 12. As DNA, the CDR3 is TGCGCCAGCAGCAAGGCGACTGTAGCGGGAAGCTACGAGCAGTACTTC. Translated, it gives CASSKATVAGSYEQYF.

This clone has only a few counts. V is TRBV21-1 and J is TRBJ2-6; the table calls TRBD1, which could not be checked here. TRBV21-1 is a known pseudogene. The CDR3 extends over 18 amino acids. The CDR3 DNA reads TGTGCCAGCAGCAAGGGGCAGGCCATCCTCTCTGGGGCCAACGTCCTGACTTTC. This translates into CASSKGQAILSGANVLTF.

Only a few counts were recorded for this clone. The chain combines TRBV6-5 with TRBJ1-5; weak D call: TRBD1 (5 bases). Trimming took off 5 bases at V and 7 bases at J, with 12 bases between the two ends. CDR3 length: 13 amino acids. Germline assignment: CDR1 MNHEY and CDR2 SVGAGI. CDR3 region: CASSPGTRQPQHF. CDR3 sequence (DNA): TGTGCCAGCAGTCCAGGGACTAGGCAGCCCCAGCATTTT.

The V call is TRBV29-1, the J call TRBJ1-4; unclear D gene. The V end was cut by 7 bases, the J end by 5 bases, with 11 bases between. CDR3 length equals 12 residues. Germline assignment: CDR1 SQVTM and CDR2 ANQGSEA. DNA of the CDR3: TGCAGCGCAGAGGCGGGGAATGAAAAACTGTTTTTT. Translating gives CSAEAGNEKLFF.

This clone showed up just a few times. This sequence joins TRBV21-1 and TRBJ1-5; the table gives TRBD1 as D, unverified against the DNA. TRBV21-1 is designated a pseudogene. This CDR3 has 14 residues. CDR3 nucleotide sequence: TGTGCCAGCAGCATAACTGACAGGGCCCAGCCCCAGCATTTT. It specifies CASSITDRAQPQHF.

J is TRBJ1-1 and V is TRBV19, with unresolved D. The CDR3 covers 15 residues. V lost 0 bases and J lost 2, with 10 bases in between. The germline CDR1 and CDR2 sequences are LNHDA and SQIVND (reference sequence). The CDR3 loop reads CASSIESRSNTEAFF. The CDR3 region has the DNA TGTGCCAGTAGTATAGAATCCAGGAGCAACACTGAAGCTTTCTTT.

This clone was counted between two and nine times. V is TRBV7-2 and J is TRBJ2-7; D remains ambiguous. V lost 3 bases, J lost 12 bases, and 18 bases lay in between. The CDR3 has 13 residues. The germline gives CDR1 SGHTA, CDR2 FQGNSA. The CDR3 sequence is CASSLRTDSPWYF. The CDR3 region has the DNA TGTGCCAGCAGCTTGAGGACGGATTCCCCGTGGTACTTC. The entire variable domain, with the rest obtained from reference TRBV7-2 and TRBJ2-7, is as follows: GAGVSQSPSNKVTEKGKDVELRCDPISGHTALYWYRQSLGQGLEFLIYFQGNSAPDKSGLPSDRFSAERTGGSVSTLTIQRTQQEDSAVYLCASSLRTDSPWYFGPGTRLTVT.